This T cell receptor beta chain originates from a study of blood T cell repertoires in COVID-19. Overall study context: PBMCs, B-cell-depleted T cells, or T cells provided the cDNA or gDNA that made up the material.

Authors' data handling: Nucleated cell number was recorded as an estimate derived from reference gene primer amplification. Produced via immunoSEQ multiplex PCR; TCRdb's table is partial and in-frame only. The DNA was the basis for D and trimming; V, J and clone size are from that table. The table includes 250,000 to 300,000 clones, more than 80% detected once. The CDR3 length is 12 residues. The V gene's germline CDR1 is MNHEY and CDR2 SVGAGI. Trimming shortened V by 5 bases and J by 1 base, and 5 bases separated the two germline ends. Sequencing used peripheral blood. The J gene is TRBJ1-1, the V gene TRBV6-5; no clear D gene. This TCR was sampled from a woman aged 25-40 years with active or convalescent COVID-19. CDR3 residues: CASSPGNTEAFF. As DNA, the CDR3 is TGTGCCAGCAGTCCAGGGAACACTGAAGCTTTCTTT.